This T cell receptor (beta chain) derives from a study of blood T cell repertoires in COVID-19. How the authors handled the data: Reference gene primer amplification gave nucleated cell count estimates. Only in-frame clones appear in the TCRdb table, and some are missing; sequencing was by immunoSEQ multiplex PCR. From that table come the V and J calls and clone size; the DNA was used to work out D and trimming. In the table there are 28,000 or so clones, roughly 90% of which are singletons. The CDR3 length is 15 residues. J gave up 3 bases and V 4 bases, and 3 bases lay outside the gene matches. In germline, CDR1 is MDHEN, CDR2 SYDVKM.

The specimen was peripheral blood. The TCR originated in a human donor in a cohort sampled during active COVID-19. V gene TRBV28 combines with J gene TRBJ1-6; TRBD1 matches at 7 bases. Written as DNA, the CDR3 is TGTGCCAGCAGTTACAGGGACAGCTATAATTCACCCCTCCACTTT. Its protein is CASSYRDSYNSPLHF.